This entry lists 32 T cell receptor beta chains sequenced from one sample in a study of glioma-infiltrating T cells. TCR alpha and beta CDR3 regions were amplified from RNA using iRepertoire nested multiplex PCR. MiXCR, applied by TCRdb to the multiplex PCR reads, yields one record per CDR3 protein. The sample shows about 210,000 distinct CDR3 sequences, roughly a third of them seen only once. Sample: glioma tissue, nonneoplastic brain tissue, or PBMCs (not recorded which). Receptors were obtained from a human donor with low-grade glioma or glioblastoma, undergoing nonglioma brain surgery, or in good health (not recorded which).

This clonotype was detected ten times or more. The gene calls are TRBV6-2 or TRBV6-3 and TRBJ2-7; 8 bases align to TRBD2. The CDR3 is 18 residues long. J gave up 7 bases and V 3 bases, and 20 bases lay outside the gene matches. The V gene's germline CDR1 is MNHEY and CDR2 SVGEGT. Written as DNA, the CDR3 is TGTGCCAGCAGTTATCTTCTCTTTGGTGAGCGGGAGAGAGGAGAGCAGTACTTC. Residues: CASSYLLFGERERGEQYF.

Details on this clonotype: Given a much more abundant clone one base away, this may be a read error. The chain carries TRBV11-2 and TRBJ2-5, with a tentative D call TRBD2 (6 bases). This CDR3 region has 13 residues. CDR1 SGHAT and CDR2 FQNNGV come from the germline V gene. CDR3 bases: TGTGCCAGCAGCTTAGAGCGGGAAGAGAACCAGTACTTC. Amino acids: CASSLEREENQYF.

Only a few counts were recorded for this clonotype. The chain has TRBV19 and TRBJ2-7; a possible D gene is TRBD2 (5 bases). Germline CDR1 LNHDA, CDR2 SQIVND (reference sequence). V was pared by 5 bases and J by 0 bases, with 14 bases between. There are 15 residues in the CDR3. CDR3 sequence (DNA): TGTGCCAGTAGTCAAGCGGACTTAAGCTCCTACGAGCAGTACTTC. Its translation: CASSQADLSSYEQYF.

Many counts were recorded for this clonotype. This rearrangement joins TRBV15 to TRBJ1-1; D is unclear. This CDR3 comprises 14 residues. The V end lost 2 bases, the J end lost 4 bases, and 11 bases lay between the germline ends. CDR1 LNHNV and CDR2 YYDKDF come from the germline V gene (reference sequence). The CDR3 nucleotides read TGTGCCACCAGCAGACAGGTTTTGGCCACTGAAGCTTTCTTT. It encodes CATSRQVLATEAFF.

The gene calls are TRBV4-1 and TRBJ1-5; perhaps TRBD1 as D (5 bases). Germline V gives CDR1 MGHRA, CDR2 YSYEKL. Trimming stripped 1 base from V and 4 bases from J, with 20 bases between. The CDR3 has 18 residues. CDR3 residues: CASSQAPTGRARNQPQHF. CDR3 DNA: TGCGCCAGCAGCCAAGCCCCGACTGGCAGGGCTCGAAATCAGCCCCAGCATTTT.

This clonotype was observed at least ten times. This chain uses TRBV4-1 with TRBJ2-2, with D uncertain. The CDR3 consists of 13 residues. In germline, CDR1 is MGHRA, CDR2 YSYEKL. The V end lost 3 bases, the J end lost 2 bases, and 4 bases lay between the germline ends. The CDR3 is CASSHLNTGELFF. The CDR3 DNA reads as TGCGCCAGCAGCCATCTCAACACCGGGGAGCTGTTTTTT.

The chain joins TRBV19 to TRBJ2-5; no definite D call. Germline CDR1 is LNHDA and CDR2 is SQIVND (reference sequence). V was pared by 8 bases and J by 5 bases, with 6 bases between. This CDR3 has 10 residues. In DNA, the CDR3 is TGTGCCAGTGGGAAGGAGACCCAGTACTTC. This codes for CASGKETQYF.

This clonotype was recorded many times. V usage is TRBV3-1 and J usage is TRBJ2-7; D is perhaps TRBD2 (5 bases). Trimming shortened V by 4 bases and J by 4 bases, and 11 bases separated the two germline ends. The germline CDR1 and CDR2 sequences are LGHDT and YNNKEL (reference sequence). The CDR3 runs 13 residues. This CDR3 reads CASSRGREYEQYF. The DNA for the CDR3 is TGTGCCAGCAGCCGAGGGAGAGAGTACGAGCAGTACTTC.

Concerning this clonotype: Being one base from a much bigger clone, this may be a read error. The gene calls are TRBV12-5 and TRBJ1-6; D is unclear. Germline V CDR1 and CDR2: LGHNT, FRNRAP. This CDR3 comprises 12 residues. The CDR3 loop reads CASGLDYSPLNF. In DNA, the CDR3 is TGTGCTAGTGGTTTGGACTATTCACCCCTCAACTTT.

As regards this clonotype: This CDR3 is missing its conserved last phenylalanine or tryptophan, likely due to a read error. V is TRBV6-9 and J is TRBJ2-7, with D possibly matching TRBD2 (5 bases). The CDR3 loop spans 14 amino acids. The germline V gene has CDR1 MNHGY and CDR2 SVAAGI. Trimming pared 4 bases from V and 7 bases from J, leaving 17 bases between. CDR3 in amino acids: CASSSTKGPGEQYL. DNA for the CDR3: TGTGCCAGCAGTTCCACCAAAGGCCCGGGAGAGCAGTACTTA.

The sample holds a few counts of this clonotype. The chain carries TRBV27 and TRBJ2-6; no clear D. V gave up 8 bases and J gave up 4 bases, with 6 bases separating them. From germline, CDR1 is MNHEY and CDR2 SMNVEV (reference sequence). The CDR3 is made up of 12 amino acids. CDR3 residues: CASGSGANVLTF. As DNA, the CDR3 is TGTGCCAGCGGGTCCGGGGCCAACGTCCTGACTTTC.

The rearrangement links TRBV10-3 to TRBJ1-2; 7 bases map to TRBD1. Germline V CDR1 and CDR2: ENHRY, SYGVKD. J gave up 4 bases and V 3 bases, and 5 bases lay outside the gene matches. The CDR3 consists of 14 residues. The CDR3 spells CAISDLTGTYGYTF. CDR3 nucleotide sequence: TGTGCCATCAGTGACCTGACAGGGACCTATGGCTACACCTTC.

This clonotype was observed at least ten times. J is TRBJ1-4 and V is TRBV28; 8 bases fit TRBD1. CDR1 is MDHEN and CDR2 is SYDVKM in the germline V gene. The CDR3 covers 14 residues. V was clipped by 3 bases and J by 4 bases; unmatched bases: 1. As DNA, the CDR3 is TGTGCCAGCAGTTTGGGACAGGATAATGAAAAACTGTTTTTT. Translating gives CASSLGQDNEKLFF.

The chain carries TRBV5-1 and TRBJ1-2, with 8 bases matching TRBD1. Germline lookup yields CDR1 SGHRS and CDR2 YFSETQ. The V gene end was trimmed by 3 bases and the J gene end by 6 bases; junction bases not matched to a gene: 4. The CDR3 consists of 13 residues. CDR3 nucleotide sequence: TGCGCCAGCAGCTGGACAGGGAGGGATGGCTACACCTTC. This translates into CASSWTGRDGYTF.

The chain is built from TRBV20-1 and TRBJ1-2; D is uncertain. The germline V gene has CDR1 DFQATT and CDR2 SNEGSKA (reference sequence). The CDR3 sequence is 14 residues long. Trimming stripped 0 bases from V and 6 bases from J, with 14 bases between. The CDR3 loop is CSARDQSSWDGYTF. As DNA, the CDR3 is TGCAGTGCTAGAGATCAAAGTTCATGGGATGGCTACACCTTC.

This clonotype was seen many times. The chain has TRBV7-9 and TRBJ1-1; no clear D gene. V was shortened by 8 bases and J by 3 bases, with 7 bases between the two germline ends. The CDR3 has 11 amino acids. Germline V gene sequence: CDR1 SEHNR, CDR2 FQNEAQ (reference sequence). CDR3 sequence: CASQKDTEAFF. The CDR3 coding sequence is TGTGCCAGCCAGAAAGACACTGAAGCTTTCTTT. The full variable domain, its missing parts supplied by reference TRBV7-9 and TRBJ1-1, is DTGVSQNPRHKITKRGQNVTFRCDPISEHNRLYWYRQTLGQGPEFLTYFQNEAQLEKSRLLSDRFSAERPKGSFSTLEIQRTEQGDSAMYLCASQKDTEAFFGQGTRLTVV.

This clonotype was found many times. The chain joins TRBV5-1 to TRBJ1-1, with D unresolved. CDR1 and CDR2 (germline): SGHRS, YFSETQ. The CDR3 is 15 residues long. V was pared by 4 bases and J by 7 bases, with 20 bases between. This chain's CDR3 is CASSHQGSTRLEAFF. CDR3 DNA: TGCGCCAGCAGCCACCAAGGAAGCACAAGGCTTGAAGCTTTCTTT.

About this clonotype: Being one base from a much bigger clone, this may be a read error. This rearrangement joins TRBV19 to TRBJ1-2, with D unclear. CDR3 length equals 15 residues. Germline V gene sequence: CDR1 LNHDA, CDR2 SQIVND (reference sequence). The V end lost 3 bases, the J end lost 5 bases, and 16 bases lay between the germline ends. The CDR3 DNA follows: TGTGCCAGTAGTATCGACGGGGAAACGGGTTATGGCTACACCTTC. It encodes CASSIDGETGYGYTF.

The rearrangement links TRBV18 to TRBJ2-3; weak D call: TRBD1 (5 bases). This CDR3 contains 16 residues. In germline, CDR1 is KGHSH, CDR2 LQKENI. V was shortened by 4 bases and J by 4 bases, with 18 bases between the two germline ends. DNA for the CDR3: TGTGCCAGCTCACTGAATGAGGCCCAGGGTCCAGATACGCAGTATTTT. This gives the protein CASSLNEAQGPDTQYF.

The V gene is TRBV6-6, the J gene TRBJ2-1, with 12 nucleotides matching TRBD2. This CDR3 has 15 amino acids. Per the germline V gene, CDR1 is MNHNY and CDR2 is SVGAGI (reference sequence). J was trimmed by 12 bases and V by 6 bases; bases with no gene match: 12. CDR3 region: CASSQTSGRKLGQFF. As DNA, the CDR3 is TGTGCCAGCAGCCAAACTAGCGGGAGGAAACTCGGGCAGTTCTTC.

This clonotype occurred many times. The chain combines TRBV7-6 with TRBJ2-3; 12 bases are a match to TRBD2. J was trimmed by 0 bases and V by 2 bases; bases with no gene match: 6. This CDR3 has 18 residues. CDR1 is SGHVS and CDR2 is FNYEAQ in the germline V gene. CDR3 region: CASSLYRTSGTSTDTQYF. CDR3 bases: TGTGCCAGCAGCTTATACCGGACTAGCGGGACTAGCACAGATACGCAGTATTTT.

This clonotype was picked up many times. CDR3 region: CASSQARTGSLGVADTQYF. CDR3 coding DNA: TGCGCCAGCAGCCAAGCTCGGACAGGGTCTCTGGGGGTAGCAGATACGCAGTATTTT. This sequence joins TRBV4-1 and TRBJ2-3, with 8 bases fitting TRBD1. J lost 4 bases, V lost 1 base, and 16 bases had no gene match. CDR3 length: 19 residues. Looked up from germline, CDR1 is MGHRA and CDR2 is YSYEKL.

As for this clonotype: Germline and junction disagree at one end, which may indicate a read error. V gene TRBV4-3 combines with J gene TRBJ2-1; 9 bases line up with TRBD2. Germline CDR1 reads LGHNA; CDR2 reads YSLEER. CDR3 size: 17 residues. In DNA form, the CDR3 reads TGCGCCAGCAGGCAAGAAAGATGGCGGGAGGGCCCAGATGAGCAGTTCTTC. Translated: CASRQERWREGPDEQFF.

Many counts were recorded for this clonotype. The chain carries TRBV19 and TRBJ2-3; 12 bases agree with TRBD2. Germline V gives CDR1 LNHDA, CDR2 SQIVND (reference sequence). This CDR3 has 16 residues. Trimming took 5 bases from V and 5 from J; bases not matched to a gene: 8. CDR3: CASSELAGGDRDTQYF. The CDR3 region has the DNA TGTGCCAGTAGTGAACTAGCGGGAGGCGATCGAGATACGCAGTATTTT.

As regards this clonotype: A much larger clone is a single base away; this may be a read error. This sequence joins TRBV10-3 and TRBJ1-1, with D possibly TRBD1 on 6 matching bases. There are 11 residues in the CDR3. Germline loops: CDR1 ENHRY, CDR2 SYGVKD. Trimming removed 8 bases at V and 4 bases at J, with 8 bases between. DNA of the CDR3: TGTGCCATCGGACAGAGCACTGAAGCTTTCTTT. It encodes CAIGQSTEAFF.

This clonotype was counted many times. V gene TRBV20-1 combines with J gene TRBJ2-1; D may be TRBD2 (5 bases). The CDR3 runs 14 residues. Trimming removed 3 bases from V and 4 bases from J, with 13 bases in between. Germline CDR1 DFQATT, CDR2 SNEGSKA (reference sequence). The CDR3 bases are TGCAGTGCTAGGGGTTTCGGGGTGTACAATGAGCAGTTCTTC. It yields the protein CSARGFGVYNEQFF.

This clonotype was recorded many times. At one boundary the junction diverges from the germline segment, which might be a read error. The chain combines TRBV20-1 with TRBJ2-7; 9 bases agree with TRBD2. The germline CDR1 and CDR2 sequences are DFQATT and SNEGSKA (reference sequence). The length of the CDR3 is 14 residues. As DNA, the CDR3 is TGCAGTGCCAGAGGGGATAGCGGGAGTTCCGAGCAGTACTTC. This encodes CSARGDSGSSEQYF.

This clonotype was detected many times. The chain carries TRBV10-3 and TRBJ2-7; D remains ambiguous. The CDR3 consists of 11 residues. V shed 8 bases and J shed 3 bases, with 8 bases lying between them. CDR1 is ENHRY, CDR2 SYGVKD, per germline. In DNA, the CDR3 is TGTGCCATCGGGATGGACTACGAGCAGTACTTC. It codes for CAIGMDYEQYF.

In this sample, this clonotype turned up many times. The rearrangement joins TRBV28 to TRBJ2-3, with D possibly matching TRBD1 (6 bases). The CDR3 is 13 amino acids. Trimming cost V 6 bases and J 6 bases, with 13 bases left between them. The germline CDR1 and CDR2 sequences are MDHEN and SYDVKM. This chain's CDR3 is CASSNSQGDTQYF. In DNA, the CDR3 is TGTGCCAGCAGCAACTCCCAGGGGGATACGCAGTATTTT.

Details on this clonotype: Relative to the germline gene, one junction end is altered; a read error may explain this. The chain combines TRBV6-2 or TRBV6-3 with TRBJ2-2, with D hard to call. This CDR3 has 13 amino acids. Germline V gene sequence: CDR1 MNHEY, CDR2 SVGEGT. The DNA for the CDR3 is TGTGCCAGCAGCTCGACGAACACCGTGGAGCTGCTTTTT. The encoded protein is CASSSTNTVELLF.

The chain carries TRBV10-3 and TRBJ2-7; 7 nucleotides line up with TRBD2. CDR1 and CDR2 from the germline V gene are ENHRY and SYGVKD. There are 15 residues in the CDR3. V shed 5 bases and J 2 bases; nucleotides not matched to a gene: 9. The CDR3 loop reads CAISTSSGDAYEQYF. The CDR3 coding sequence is TGTGCCATCAGTACCTCTAGCGGCGACGCCTACGAGCAGTACTTC.

CDR3 protein: CASSVEGNNYGYTF. CDR3 bases: TGTGCCAGCAGCGTAGAAGGAAACAACTATGGCTACACCTTC. The chain combines TRBV9 with TRBJ1-2; D gene unclear. V was trimmed by 0 bases and J by 2 bases, leaving 8 bases between them. Looked up from germline, CDR1 is SGDLS and CDR2 is YYNGEE. The CDR3 has 14 amino acids.